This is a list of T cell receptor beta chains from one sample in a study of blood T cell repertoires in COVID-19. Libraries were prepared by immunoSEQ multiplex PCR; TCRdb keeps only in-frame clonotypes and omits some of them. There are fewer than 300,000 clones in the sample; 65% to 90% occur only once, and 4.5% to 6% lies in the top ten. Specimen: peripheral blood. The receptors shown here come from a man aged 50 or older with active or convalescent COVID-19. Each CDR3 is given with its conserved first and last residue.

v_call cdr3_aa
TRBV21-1 CARTRPRDRVGEQYF
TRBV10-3 CAIRQTSGSGNEQFF
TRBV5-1 CASSLAGGDYEQYF
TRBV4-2 CASSQTGNTYNEQFF
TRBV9 CASSGPSTGTDTQYF
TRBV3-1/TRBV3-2 CASSQGAGSRNYNEQFF
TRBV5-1 CASSLGQGVAEAFF
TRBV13 CASSTYRGGGTEAFF
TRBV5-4 CASSLSGRSGNEQFF
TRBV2 CASTAGTGSEAFF
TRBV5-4 CASSVSSDGELFF
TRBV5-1 CASSRSNGNTEAFF